Sequencing of this T cell receptor (beta chain) was carried out in a study of T cell responses to AZD1222 COVID-19 vaccine. Broader study findings: Along spike, vaccine-associated CD4 TCRs were found throughout, with dominance at 160-218 and 743-854.

Remarks on this clone: What it recognizes is unknown.

The ends were cut back, 5 bases at V and 1 base at J, with 11 bases in the middle. There are 14 residues in the CDR3. Germline CDR1 SNHLY, CDR2 FYNNEI. Measured with immunoSEQ multiplex PCR; TCRdb has only the in-frame clones, and not every one. Of 150,000 to 160,000 clones in the sample, roughly nine tenths were seen once. The TCR was taken from an adult in good health. The chain carries TRBV2 and TRBJ2-5; a possible D gene is TRBD1 (6 bases). Source: peripheral blood, taken on day 0 of AZD1222 vaccination. The CDR3 region has the DNA TGTGCCAGCAGTATCGGGACACCCCAAGAGACCCAGTACTTC. It translates to CASSIGTPQETQYF.